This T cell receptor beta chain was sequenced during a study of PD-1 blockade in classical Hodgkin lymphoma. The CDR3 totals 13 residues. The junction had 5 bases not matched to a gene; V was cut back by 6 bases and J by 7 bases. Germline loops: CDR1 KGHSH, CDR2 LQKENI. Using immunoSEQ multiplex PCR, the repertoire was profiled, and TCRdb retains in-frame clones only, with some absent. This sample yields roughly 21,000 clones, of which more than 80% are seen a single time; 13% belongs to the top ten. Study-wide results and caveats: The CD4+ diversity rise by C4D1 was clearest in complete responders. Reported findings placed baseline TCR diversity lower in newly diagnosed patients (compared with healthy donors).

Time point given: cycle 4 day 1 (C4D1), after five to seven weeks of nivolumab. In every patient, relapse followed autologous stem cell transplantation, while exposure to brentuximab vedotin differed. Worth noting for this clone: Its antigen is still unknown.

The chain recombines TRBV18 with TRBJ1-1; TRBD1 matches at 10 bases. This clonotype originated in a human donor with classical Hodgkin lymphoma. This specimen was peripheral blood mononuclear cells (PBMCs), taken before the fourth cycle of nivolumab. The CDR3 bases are TGTGCCAGCTCGGGACAGGGGAATATTGAAGCTTTCTTT. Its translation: CASSGQGNIEAFF. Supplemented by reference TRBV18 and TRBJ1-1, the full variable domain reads NAGVMQNPRHLVRRRGQEARLRCSPMKGHSHVYWYRQLPEEGLKFMVYLQKENIIDESGMPKERFSAEFPKEGPSILRIQQVVRGDSAAYFCASSGQGNIEAFFGQGTRLTVV.